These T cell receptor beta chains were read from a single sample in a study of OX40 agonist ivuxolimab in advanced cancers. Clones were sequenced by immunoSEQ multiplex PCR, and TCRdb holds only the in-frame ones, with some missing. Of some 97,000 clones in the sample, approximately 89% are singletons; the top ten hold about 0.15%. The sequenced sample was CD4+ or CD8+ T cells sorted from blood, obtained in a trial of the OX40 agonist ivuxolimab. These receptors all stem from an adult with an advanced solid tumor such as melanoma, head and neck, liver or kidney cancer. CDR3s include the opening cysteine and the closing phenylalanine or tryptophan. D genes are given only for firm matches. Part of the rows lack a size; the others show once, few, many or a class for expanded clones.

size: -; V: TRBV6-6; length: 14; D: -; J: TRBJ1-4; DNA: TGTGCCAGCAGTTTGTTCGGGGGTAAGGAAAAACTGTTTTTT; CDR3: CASSLFGGKEKLFF
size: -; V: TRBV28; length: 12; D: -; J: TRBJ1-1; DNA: TGTGCCAGCAGTTTATTGAACACTGAAGCTTTCTTT; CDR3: CASSLLNTEAFF
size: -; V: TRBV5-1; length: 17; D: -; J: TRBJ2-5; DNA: TGCGCCAGCAGCTTGGCCGCAGGAGGGGGAGTACAAGAGACCCAGTACTTC; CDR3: CASSLAAGGGVQETQYF
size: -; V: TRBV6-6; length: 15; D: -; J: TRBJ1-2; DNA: TGTGCCAGTAAACCCTGGGCGCCTTCCTCCTCCGCGTACACCTTC; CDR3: CASKPWAPSSSAYTF
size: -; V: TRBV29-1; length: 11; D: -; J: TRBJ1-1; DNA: TGCAGCGTTGGGGGTTACACTGAAGCTTTCTTT; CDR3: CSVGGYTEAFF
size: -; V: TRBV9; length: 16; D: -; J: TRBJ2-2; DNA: TGTGCCAGCAGCCCTCGGACAAATTTGCCGACCGGGGAGCTGTTTTTT; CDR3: CASSPRTNLPTGELFF
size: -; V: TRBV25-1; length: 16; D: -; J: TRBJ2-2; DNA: TGTGCCAGCGGAGGAGGGGGGTCAACATGGGGCGGGGAGCTGTTTTTT; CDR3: CASGGGGSTWGGELFF
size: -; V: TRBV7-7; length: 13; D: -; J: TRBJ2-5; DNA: TGTGCCAGCAGCAGACTAGAGGGAGAGACCCAGTACTTC; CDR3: CASSRLEGETQYF
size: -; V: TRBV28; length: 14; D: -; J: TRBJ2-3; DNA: TGTGCCAGCAGTTTCCTCCAGGGGTTAGATACGCAGTATTTT; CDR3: CASSFLQGLDTQYF
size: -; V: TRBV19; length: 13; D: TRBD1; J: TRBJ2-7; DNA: TGTGCCAGTACCCCGGGACAGGGTTGGGTGCAGTACTTC; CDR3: CASTPGQGWVQYF
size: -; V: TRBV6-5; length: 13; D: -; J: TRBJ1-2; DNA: TGTGCCAGCAGTTATGGCCGACAGGACGGCTACACCTTC; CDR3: CASSYGRQDGYTF
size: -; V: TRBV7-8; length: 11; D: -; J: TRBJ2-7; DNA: TGTGCCAGCAGCCCGGGGCACGAGCAGTACTTC; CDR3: CASSPGHEQYF
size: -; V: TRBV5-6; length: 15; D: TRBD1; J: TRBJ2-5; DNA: TGTGCCAGCAGCACCCGGAGGACAGGGGAAGAGACCCAGTACTTC; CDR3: CASSTRRTGEETQYF
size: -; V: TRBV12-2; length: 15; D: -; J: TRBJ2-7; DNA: TGTGCAAGTCGCCCCCGGGGGGAGAGGACCTACGAGCAGTACTTC; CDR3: CASRPRGERTYEQYF
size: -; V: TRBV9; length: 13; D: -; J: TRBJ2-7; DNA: TGTGCCAGCAGCGTAGTCCCCAACCGGTTACAGTACTTC; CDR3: CASSVVPNRLQYF
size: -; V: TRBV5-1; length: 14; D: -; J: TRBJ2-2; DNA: TGCGCCAGCAGCTTGGATTCGGCCACCGGGGAGCTGTTTTTT; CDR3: CASSLDSATGELFF
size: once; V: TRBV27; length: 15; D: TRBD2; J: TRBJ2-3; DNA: TGTGCCAGCAGTGTTAGCGGGTATAGGGCAGATACGCAGTATTTT; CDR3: CASSVSGYRADTQYF
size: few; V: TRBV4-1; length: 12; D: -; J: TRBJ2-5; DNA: TGCGCCAGCAGCCAAGGGCTCGCGCCCCAGTACTTC; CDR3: CASSQGLAPQYF
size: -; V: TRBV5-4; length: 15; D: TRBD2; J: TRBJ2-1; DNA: TGTGCCAGCAGCGGCGGGCTAGCGGGGCACAATGAGCAGTTCTTC; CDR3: CASSGGLAGHNEQFF
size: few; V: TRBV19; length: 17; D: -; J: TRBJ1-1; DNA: TGTGCCAGTAGTAAGGGACATGGGGTGGGCATGAACACTGAAGCTTTCTTT; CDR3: CASSKGHGVGMNTEAFF
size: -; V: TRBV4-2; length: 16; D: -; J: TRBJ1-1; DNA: TGTGCCAGCAGCCAAGATTACGGGGGCTCGAACACTGAAGCTTTCTTT; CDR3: CASSQDYGGSNTEAFF
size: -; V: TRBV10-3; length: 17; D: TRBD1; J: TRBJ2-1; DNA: TGTGCCATCAGTGAGTCCAGCAGACAGGGGGCCAACAATGAGCAGTTCTTC; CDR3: CAISESSRQGANNEQFF
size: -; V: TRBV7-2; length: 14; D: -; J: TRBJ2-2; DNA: TGTGCCAGCAGCGTCTCGAGCGACACCGGGGAGCTGTTTTTT; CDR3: CASSVSSDTGELFF
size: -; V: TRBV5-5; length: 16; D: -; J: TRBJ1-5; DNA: TGTGCCAGCAGCTTTGGGGTGGGAGGCAGCAATCAGCCCCAGCATTTT; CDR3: CASSFGVGGSNQPQHF
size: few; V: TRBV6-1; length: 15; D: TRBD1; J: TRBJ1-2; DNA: TGTGCCAGCAGTGAACAGGGGGCCAGGTCTGGTGGCTACACCTTC; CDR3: CASSEQGARSGGYTF
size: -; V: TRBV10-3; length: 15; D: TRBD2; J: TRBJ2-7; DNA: TGTGCCATCAGTGAGTCGATTAGGAGCGGGAACGAGCAGTACTTC; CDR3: CAISESIRSGNEQYF
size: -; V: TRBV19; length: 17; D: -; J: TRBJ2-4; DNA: TGTGCCAGTAGCCCCCTCAGACGGGAGAGAGCCAAAAACATTCAGTACTTC; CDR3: CASSPLRRERAKNIQYF
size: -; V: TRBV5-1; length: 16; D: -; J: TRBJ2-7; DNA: TGCGCCAGCAGCTTGGCTAGGGCCGGAAACGCCTACGAGCAGTACTTC; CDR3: CASSLARAGNAYEQYF
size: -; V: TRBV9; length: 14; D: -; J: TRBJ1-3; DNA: TGTGCCAGCAGCGTAGGGGGTCTCGGAAACACCATATATTTT; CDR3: CASSVGGLGNTIYF
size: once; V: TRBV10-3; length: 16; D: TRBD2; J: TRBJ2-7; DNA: TGTGCCATCAGGGGACTAGCGGGAGGGCCCTCCTACGAGCAGTACTTC; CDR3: CAIRGLAGGPSYEQYF
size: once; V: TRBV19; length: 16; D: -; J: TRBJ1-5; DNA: TGTGCCAGTAGCTCTGACTGGGCAGGGGCTTATCAGCCCCAGCATTTT; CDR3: CASSSDWAGAYQPQHF
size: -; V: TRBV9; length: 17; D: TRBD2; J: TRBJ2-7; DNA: TGTGCCAGCAGCCCCCGTCCCGGAGTAGCGGGCCTCCACGAGCAGTACTTC; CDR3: CASSPRPGVAGLHEQYF
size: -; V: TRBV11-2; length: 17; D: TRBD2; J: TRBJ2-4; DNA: TGTGCCAGCAGCCACCGGTCGCGCGGGGGGCAGCGGGGCATTCAGTACTTC; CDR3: CASSHRSRGGQRGIQYF
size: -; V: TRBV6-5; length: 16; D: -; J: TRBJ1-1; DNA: TGTGCCAGCAGTTGGGGGCTTTTGTCCCTAGCCACTGAAGCTTTCTTT; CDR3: CASSWGLLSLATEAFF
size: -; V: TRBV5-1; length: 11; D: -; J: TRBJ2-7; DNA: TGCGCCAGCAGCTCCGACCACGAGCAGTACTTC; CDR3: CASSSDHEQYF
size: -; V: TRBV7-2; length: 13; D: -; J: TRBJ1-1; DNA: TGTGCCAGCAGCTTAGAGGTGAGCACTGAAGCTTTCTTT; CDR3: CASSLEVSTEAFF
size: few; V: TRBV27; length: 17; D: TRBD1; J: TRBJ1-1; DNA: TGTGCCAGCAGTCCCCACGGACAGGGGTTGGGGAACACTGAAGCTTTCTTT; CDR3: CASSPHGQGLGNTEAFF
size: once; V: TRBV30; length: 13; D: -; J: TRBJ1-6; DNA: TGTGCCTGGAGTGCTGACTCTAATTCACCCCTCCACTTT; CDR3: CAWSADSNSPLHF
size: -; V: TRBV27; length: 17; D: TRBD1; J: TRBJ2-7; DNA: TGTGCCAGCAGTTTAAGGACAGGGGGCGCCAGCTCCTACGAGCAGTACTTC; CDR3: CASSLRTGGASSYEQYF
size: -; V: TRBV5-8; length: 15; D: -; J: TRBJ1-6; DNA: TGTGCCAGCAGCTTGGCCGGGGTGGGGAATTCACCCCTCCACTTT; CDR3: CASSLAGVGNSPLHF
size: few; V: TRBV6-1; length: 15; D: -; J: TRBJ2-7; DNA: TGTGCCAGCAGTGTCGCCTTGGTGGGGGTGTACGAGCAGTACTTC; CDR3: CASSVALVGVYEQYF
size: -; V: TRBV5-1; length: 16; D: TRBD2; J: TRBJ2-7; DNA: TGCGCCAGCAGCTCGCTAACTAGCGGGAGTAGAAGCGAGCAGTACTTC; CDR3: CASSSLTSGSRSEQYF
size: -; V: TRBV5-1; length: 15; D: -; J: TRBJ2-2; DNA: TGCGCCAGCAGCTTGGAAGCGGGTGACACCGGGGAGCTGTTTTTT; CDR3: CASSLEAGDTGELFF
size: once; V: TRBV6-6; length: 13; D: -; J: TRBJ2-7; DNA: TGTGCCAGCAGTACAGTAAAGTCCTACGAGCAGTACTTC; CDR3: CASSTVKSYEQYF
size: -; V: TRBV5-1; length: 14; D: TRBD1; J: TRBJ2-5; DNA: TGCGCCAGCAGCGTCGACAGGGTGGGGGAGACCCAGTACTTC; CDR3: CASSVDRVGETQYF
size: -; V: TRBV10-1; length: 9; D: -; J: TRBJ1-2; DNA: TGCGCCAGCAAGGGGGGCTACACCTTC; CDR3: CASKGGYTF
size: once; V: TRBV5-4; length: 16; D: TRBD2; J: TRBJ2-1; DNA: TGTGCCAGCAGCCCGGGACTAGCGGGAGGAGGACTTGAGCAGTTCTTC; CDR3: CASSPGLAGGGLEQFF
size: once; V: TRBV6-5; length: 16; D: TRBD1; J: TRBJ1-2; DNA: TGTGCCAGCAGTTTTCGAATTAGACAGGGGGGATATGGCTACACCTTC; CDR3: CASSFRIRQGGYGYTF
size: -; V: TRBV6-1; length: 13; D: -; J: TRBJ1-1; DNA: TGTGCCAGCAGTGAGCGGGTTTTGGTCCGAGCTTTCTTT; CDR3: CASSERVLVRAFF
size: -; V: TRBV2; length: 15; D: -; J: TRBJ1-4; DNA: TGTGCCAGCACTCTCCTCCGAGCAACTAATGAAAAACTGTTTTTT; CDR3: CASTLLRATNEKLFF
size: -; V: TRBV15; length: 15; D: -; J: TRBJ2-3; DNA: TGTGCCACCAACCGAGGGGGACGGACCACAGATACGCAGTATTTT; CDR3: CATNRGGRTTDTQYF
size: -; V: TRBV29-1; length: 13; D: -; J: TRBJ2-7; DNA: TGCAGCGTTGAAGGCGTCGGCTCCTACGAGCAGTACTTC; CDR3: CSVEGVGSYEQYF
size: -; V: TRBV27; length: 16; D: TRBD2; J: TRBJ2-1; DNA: TGTGCCAGCAGTACTATAGCGGGAGGGGGGCAGGGTGAGCAGTTCTTC; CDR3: CASSTIAGGGQGEQFF
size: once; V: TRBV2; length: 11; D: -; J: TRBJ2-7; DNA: TGTGCCAGCTCAGGTCGGGACGAGCAGTACTTC; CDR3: CASSGRDEQYF
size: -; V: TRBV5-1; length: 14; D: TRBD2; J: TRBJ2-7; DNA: TGCGCCAGCAGCTTGGGACTAGCCAGCAACGAGCAGTACTTC; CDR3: CASSLGLASNEQYF
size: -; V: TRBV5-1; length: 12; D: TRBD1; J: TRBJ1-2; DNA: TGCGCCAGCAGCTTAGACAGGGAAGGCTACACCTTC; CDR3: CASSLDREGYTF
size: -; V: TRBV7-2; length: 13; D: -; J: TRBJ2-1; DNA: TGTGCCAGCAGCTCGTCTCAGAGGGGGGGCCAGTTCTTC; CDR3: CASSSSQRGGQFF